The next 15 T cell receptor beta chains were all read from a single sample in a study of somatic mutations in cytotoxic T cells in rheumatoid arthritis. The table came from immunoSEQ multiplex PCR; TCRdb's copy has only in-frame clones and leaves some out. Of tens of thousands of clones listed, approximately 80% are singletons. Sequenced sample: CD8+ T cells sorted from blood. Receptor source: an adult with rheumatoid arthritis.

The chain joins TRBV11-2 to TRBJ2-1; D not certain. The length of the CDR3 is 12 residues. Germline loops: CDR1 SGHAT, CDR2 FQNNGV. Trimming removed 1 base from V and 4 bases from J, with 2 bases in between. CDR3 loop: CASSLGYNEQFF. Written as DNA, the CDR3 is TGTGCCAGCAGCTTAGGTTACAATGAGCAGTTCTTC.

The chain recombines TRBV11-2 with TRBJ2-1; D is ambiguous. V was pared by 1 base and J by 6 bases, with 4 bases between. Germline V gene lookup returns CDR1 SGHAT and CDR2 FQNNGV. The CDR3 is 12 amino acids. The CDR3 region has the DNA TGTGCCAGCAGCTTAGGTCCCAATGAGCAGTTCTTC. Translation: CASSLGPNEQFF.

The V call is TRBV10-3, the J call TRBJ2-7; perhaps TRBD1 as D (6 bases). The CDR3 spans 13 residues. CDR1 and CDR2 (germline): ENHRY, SYGVKD. V lost 3 bases and J 9 bases, leaving 15 bases between the germline ends. CDR3 DNA sequence: TGTGCCATCAGTGAAACAGGGCCCCTCGGGCAGTACTTC. The encoded protein is CAISETGPLGQYF.

The rearrangement uses TRBV4-1 and TRBJ2-5; D not certain. Per germline, CDR1 MGHRA and CDR2 YSYEKL. This CDR3 has 18 amino acids. V was clipped by 1 base and J by 3 bases, with 21 bases between them. The CDR3 sequence: CASSQVFFTLGSKETQYF. The CDR3 DNA is TGCGCCAGCAGCCAAGTTTTCTTTACTTTGGGTTCGAAAGAGACCCAGTACTTC.

The V gene is TRBV7-8, the J gene TRBJ1-5, with no clear D. The V and J ends lost 1 base and 7 bases respectively, with 17 bases between them. Per germline, CDR1 SGHVS and CDR2 FQNEAQ. The CDR3 loop spans 16 amino acids. Here the CDR3 DNA reads TGTGCCAGCAGCTTAGAAGGCGGGGTCCTCCGCCAGCCCCAGCATTTT. This translates into CASSLEGGVLRQPQHF.

The J gene is TRBJ1-6, the V gene TRBV10-2; D not certain. Germline CDR1 and CDR2: WSHSY and SAAADI. V lost 7 bases and J 8 bases, leaving 15 bases between the germline ends. The CDR3 is made up of 14 amino acids. CDR3 sequence reads: CASTPEGLYSPLHF. The CDR3 nucleotides are TGCGCCAGCACCCCAGAAGGATTATATTCACCCCTCCACTTT.

This clone came up once. The genes are TRBV4-2 and TRBJ2-3; either TRBD1 or TRBD2 may supply D (6 bases each). This CDR3 contains 20 residues. Germline-derived CDR1 and CDR2 are LGHNA and YNFKEQ. Trimming pared 0 bases from V and 1 base from J, leaving 23 bases between. This CDR3 is CASSQEVGAGHLLGTDTQYF. Written as DNA, the CDR3 is TGTGCCAGCAGCCAAGAAGTGGGTGCGGGACACCTACTAGGCACAGATACGCAGTATTTT.

The rearrangement joins TRBV5-4 to TRBJ2-7; 8 bases are a match to TRBD1. The CDR3 is 14 residues long. CDR1 and CDR2 from the germline V gene are SGHNT and YYREEE (reference sequence). J gave up 3 bases and V 5 bases, and 7 bases lay outside the gene matches. The CDR3 loop is CASSSVGQGYEQYF. CDR3 DNA sequence: TGTGCCAGCAGTTCGGTCGGACAGGGCTACGAGCAGTACTTC.

This clone was seen only a few times. The CDR3 region has the DNA TGTGCCGAAGCAGCTAATGAGCAGTTCTTC. Protein: CAEAANEQFF. The chain combines TRBV2 with TRBJ2-1; D gene uncertain. The germline V gene encodes CDR1 SNHLY and CDR2 FYNNEI. There are 10 residues in the CDR3. The ends were cut back, 11 bases at V and 7 bases at J, with 9 bases in the middle. Together with reference TRBV2 and TRBJ2-1, the CDR3 gives the full variable domain: EPEVTQTPSHQVTQMGQEVILRCVPISNHLYFYWYRQILGQKVEFLVSFYNNEISEKSEIFDDQFSVERPDGSNFTLKIRSTKLEDSAMYFCAEAANEQFFGPGTRLTVL.

This sequence joins TRBV11-1 and TRBJ1-2, with no clear D. V lost 4 bases to trimming and J lost 4 bases, with 19 bases between them. Germline-derived CDR1 and CDR2 are SGHAT and FQDESV (reference sequence). The CDR3 spans 16 residues. The CDR3 sequence: CASSSFAKAGTYGYTF. CDR3 bases: TGTGCCAGCAGCTCTTTTGCTAAGGCTGGAACCTATGGCTACACCTTC.

The V and J genes are TRBV7-2 and TRBJ1-4; D is perhaps TRBD1 (5 bases). The CDR3 is 14 residues long. Trimming removed 1 base from V and 6 bases from J, with 9 bases in between. Germline V gene lookup returns CDR1 SGHTA and CDR2 FQGNSA. CDR3 region: CASSLGQRDEKLFF. The DNA of the CDR3 is TGTGCCAGCAGCTTAGGACAGCGGGATGAAAAACTGTTTTTT.

This chain uses TRBV27 with TRBJ2-7, with a tentative D call TRBD1 (6 bases). The CDR3 has 16 residues. The ends were cut back, 6 bases at V and 0 bases at J, with 18 bases in the middle. Germline V lookup: CDR1 MNHEY, CDR2 SMNVEV (reference sequence). CDR3 DNA sequence: TGTGCCAGCAGCCAAGGAACCGGGACAAACTCCTACGAGCAGTACTTC. Translated: CASSQGTGTNSYEQYF.

The V and J genes are TRBV7-9 and TRBJ2-3; TRBD2 matches 9 bases. Germline CDR1 reads SEHNR; CDR2 reads FQNEAQ (reference sequence). V shed 3 bases, J shed 3 bases, and the junction held 7 bases outside the gene matches. The CDR3 has 16 amino acids. Here the CDR3 DNA reads TGTGCCAGCAGCTTCCTTAGCGGGGGTGGGACAGATACGCAGTATTTT. It translates to CASSFLSGGGTDTQYF.

The genes are TRBV7-9 and TRBJ1-2; 7 bases match TRBD1. Germline-derived CDR1 and CDR2 are SEHNR and FQNEAQ (reference sequence). The CDR3 spans 15 residues. The V gene end was trimmed by 1 base and the J gene end by 6 bases; junction bases not matched to a gene: 8. The CDR3 region is CASSLGGGRVDGYTF. The CDR3 DNA reads as TGTGCCAGCAGCTTAGGAGGGGGCAGGGTCGATGGCTACACCTTC.

The chain joins TRBV7-7 to TRBJ2-3; 10 bases match TRBD1. From germline, CDR1 is SSHAT and CDR2 FNYEAQ (reference sequence). The junction had 5 bases not matched to a gene; V was cut back by 1 base and J by 1 base. CDR3 length: 17 residues. The CDR3 nucleotides are TGTGCCAGCAGCTTAGATGACAGGGGGCGAGGCACAGATACGCAGTATTTT. Translating gives CASSLDDRGRGTDTQYF.